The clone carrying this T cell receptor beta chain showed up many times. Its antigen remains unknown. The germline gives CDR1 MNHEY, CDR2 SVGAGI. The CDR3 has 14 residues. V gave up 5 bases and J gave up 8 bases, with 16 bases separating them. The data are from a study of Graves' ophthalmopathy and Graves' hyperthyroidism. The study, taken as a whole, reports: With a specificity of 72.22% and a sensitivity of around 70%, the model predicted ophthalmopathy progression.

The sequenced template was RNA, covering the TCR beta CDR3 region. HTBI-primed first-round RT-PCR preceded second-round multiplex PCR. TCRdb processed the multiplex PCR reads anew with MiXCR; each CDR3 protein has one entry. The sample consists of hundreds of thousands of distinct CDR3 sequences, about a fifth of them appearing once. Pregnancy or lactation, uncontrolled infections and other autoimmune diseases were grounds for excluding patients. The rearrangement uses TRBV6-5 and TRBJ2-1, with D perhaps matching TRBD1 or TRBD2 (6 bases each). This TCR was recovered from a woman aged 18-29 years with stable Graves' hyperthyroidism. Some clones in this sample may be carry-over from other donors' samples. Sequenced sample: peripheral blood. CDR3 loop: CASSPNKRGDEQFF. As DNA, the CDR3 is TGTGCCAGCAGTCCAAACAAGAGGGGGGATGAGCAGTTCTTC.